The text below deals with one TCR beta chain. Its antigen is currently unknown. Using unique molecular identifiers, the investigators prepared the TCRbeta library. TCRdb re-called the PCR reads with MiXCR, one entry per CDR3 protein. Found here are about 580,000 distinct CDR3 sequences, approximately 22% of them singletons; the top ten hold 14%. V was pared by 5 bases and J by 5 bases, with 7 bases of the junction left unmatched. Germline V gene lookup returns CDR1 SGHTA and CDR2 FQGNSA. The CDR3 sequence is 16 residues long. The data stem from a study of T-cell reconstitution after alpha-beta-depleted transplantation in children. Regarding the study as a whole: After one year, T-cell counts and TCRbeta diversity mostly came from new T cells. Elevated TCRbeta diversity at day 60 was traced, in some patients, to surviving recipient T cells and thymic progenitors. As was reported, about two months after transplant, alpha-beta T cells came from several hundred expanded graft clones.

The chain combines TRBV7-2 with TRBJ1-5; 12 bases fit TRBD1. The sequences come from PBMCs, mostly from graft donor cells, collected 360 days after TCRalphabeta/CD19-depleted stem cell transplant. This TCR was recovered from a boy under two years old who had a stem cell transplant for acute myeloid leukemia, so the T cells may come from the graft donor. CDR3 in amino acids: CASSPQGTGGHQPQHF. The CDR3 coding sequence is TGTGCCAGCAGCCCCCAGGGGACAGGGGGCCATCAGCCCCAGCATTTT.